Shown below are 32 T cell receptor beta chains from a single sample sequenced in a study of cytomegalovirus exposure and HLA in healthy donors. Researchers ran the PCR with 60 Vbeta and 13 Jbeta primers. Some clones are missing from TCRdb's copy, which holds only in-frame ones; the method was immunoSEQ multiplex PCR. The table lists under 200,000 clones, about 81% of them singletons. Sequencing was done on a sample of PBMCs. The receptors derive from a woman between 18 and 29 years old in good health and CMV-seronegative.

The J gene is TRBJ2-1, the V gene TRBV9; possibly TRBD2 for D (5 bases). This CDR3 is 15 amino acids long. The germline CDR1 and CDR2 sequences are SGDLS and YYNGEE. The V gene lost 0 bases and the J gene lost 3 bases, with 10 bases spanning the gap. The CDR3 DNA follows: TGTGCCAGCAGCGTAGGTACTAGAAACTACAATGAGCAGTTCTTC. Its protein is CASSVGTRNYNEQFF.

The V gene is TRBV5-1, the J gene TRBJ1-1, with 9 bases matching TRBD1. J gave up 4 bases and V 5 bases, and 6 bases lay outside the gene matches. CDR1 SGHRS and CDR2 YFSETQ come from the germline V gene. The CDR3 has 14 amino acids. The CDR3 sequence: CASRLQGAATEAFF. The CDR3 DNA sequence: TGCGCCAGCAGATTACAGGGGGCCGCCACTGAAGCTTTCTTT.

This chain uses TRBV7-9 with TRBJ2-6; possibly TRBD1 for D (6 bases). In germline, CDR1 is SEHNR, CDR2 FQNEAQ (reference sequence). The CDR3 runs to 17 residues. V was trimmed by 2 bases and J by 4 bases, leaving 15 bases between them. CDR3 sequence reads: CASSLTGIRAGANVLTF. CDR3 nucleotide sequence: TGTGCCAGCAGCTTAACAGGGATTAGGGCCGGGGCCAACGTCCTGACTTTC.

The rearrangement links TRBV6-5 to TRBJ2-5; 10 positions agree with TRBD1. Germline V CDR1 and CDR2: MNHEY, SVGAGI. The length of the CDR3 is 14 residues. The junction had 3 bases not matched to a gene; V was cut back by 4 bases and J by 4 bases. Here the CDR3 reads CASSWDRGSETQYF. In nucleotides, the CDR3 is TGTGCCAGCAGTTGGGACAGGGGTTCAGAGACCCAGTACTTC.

The chain links TRBV27 to TRBJ2-2; D is perhaps TRBD1 (5 bases). The CDR3 loop spans 16 amino acids. The V and J ends lost 4 bases and 0 bases respectively, with 12 bases between them. Germline V gene data show CDR1 as MNHEY and CDR2 as SMNVEV (reference sequence). CDR3: CASSSWGISNTGELFF. For the CDR3, the DNA is TGTGCCAGCAGTTCGTGGGGCATTTCGAACACCGGGGAGCTGTTTTTT.

The chain uses TRBV7-9 and TRBJ2-7; D not certain. V shed 1 base and J shed 5 bases, with 9 bases lying between them. This CDR3 is 13 amino acids long. The germline CDR1 and CDR2 sequences are SEHNR and FQNEAQ (reference sequence). The CDR3 DNA follows: TGTGCCAGCAGCTTAGGTCCTAGTAACGAGCAGTACTTC. It is translated as CASSLGPSNEQYF. Full variable domain (outside the CDR3, taken from reference TRBV7-9 and TRBJ2-7): DTGVSQNPRHKITKRGQNVTFRCDPISEHNRLYWYRQTLGQGPEFLTYFQNEAQLEKSRLLSDRFSAERPKGSFSTLEIQRTEQGDSAMYLCASSLGPSNEQYFGPGTRLTVT.

This clone turned up a few times. The J gene is TRBJ2-7, the V gene TRBV9; 7 nucleotides line up with TRBD2. V trimming: 4 bases; J trimming: 3 bases; junction bases outside the gene matches: 4. The length of the CDR3 is 13 residues. CDR1 is SGDLS, CDR2 YYNGEE, per germline. CDR3 in DNA: TGTGCCAGCAGCCGGGGAGGGAGCTACGAGCAGTACTTC. It is translated as CASSRGGSYEQYF.

A single count supports this clone. The chain recombines TRBV28 with TRBJ1-2, with 7 bases matching TRBD1. The CDR3 loop spans 14 amino acids. Germline CDR1 reads MDHEN; CDR2 reads SYDVKM. Trimming removed 8 bases from V and 2 bases from J; junction bases left unmatched: 8. CDR3 nucleotides: TGTGCCAGCTCCACAGGGGTTCGAAACTATGGCTACACCTTC. Translated: CASSTGVRNYGYTF.

Only one count was recorded for this clone. The rearrangement joins TRBV7-3 to TRBJ2-2; 10 bases map to TRBD2. The trim removed 5 bases at V and 6 bases at J, leaving 6 bases unmatched. Germline values: CDR1 SGHTA, CDR2 FQGTGA. The CDR3 has 15 amino acids. Written as DNA, the CDR3 is TGTGCCAGCAGCCGATCCGGGACTAGCGCCGGGGAGCTGTTTTTT. Translating it yields CASSRSGTSAGELFF.

This clone was seen a few times. This sequence joins TRBV9 and TRBJ1-5; 7 nucleotides agree with TRBD1. This CDR3 is 14 amino acids long. In germline, CDR1 is SGDLS, CDR2 YYNGEE. V dropped 3 bases and J dropped 2; count of bases not matched to a gene: 2. The CDR3 nucleotides read TGTGCCAGCAGCGAGGGACAGCGCAATCAGCCCCAGCATTTT. It translates to CASSEGQRNQPQHF.

The chain combines TRBV7-9 with TRBJ1-4; 7 bases agree with TRBD1. The CDR3 sequence is 15 residues long. Trimming took 3 bases from V and 5 from J; bases not matched to a gene: 6. Germline CDR1 SEHNR, CDR2 FQNEAQ (reference sequence). The CDR3 loop reads CASSFAGTANEKLFF. CDR3 nucleotides: TGTGCCAGCAGCTTTGCCGGGACAGCGAATGAAAAACTGTTTTTT.

The rearrangement joins TRBV19 to TRBJ2-2; TRBD2 agrees at 10 bases. This CDR3 contains 14 residues. The J segment lost 7 bases and the V segment lost 5 bases, leaving 4 bases of the junction unmatched. Germline V gene sequence: CDR1 LNHDA, CDR2 SQIVND (reference sequence). The CDR3 loop reads CASSSSGRGGELFF. In nucleotides, the CDR3 is TGTGCCAGTAGTTCTAGCGGGAGAGGCGGGGAGCTGTTTTTT.

The chain links TRBV6-1 to TRBJ2-7, with a tentative D call TRBD2 (5 bases). Deletions cut 2 bases from V and 0 bases from J, with 26 bases between. The CDR3 extends over 20 amino acids. Germline CDR1 reads MNHNS; CDR2 reads SASEGT. CDR3 in amino acids: CASSEPLRVFTAESSYEQYF. The CDR3 nucleotides read TGTGCCAGCAGTGAACCTCTCCGGGTGTTTACAGCGGAGAGCTCCTACGAGCAGTACTTC.

The genes are TRBV10-3 and TRBJ1-1, with D tentatively TRBD1 (5 bases). With 0 bases removed from V and 5 bases from J, the gap between germline ends came to 19 bases. The V gene's germline CDR1 is ENHRY and CDR2 SYGVKD. This CDR3 has 17 residues. In DNA, the CDR3 is TGTGCCATCAGTGAGTCGGAAATCAAGGGGTTGGGGACTGAAGCTTTCTTT. As protein: CAISESEIKGLGTEAFF.

The genes are TRBV6-1 and TRBJ1-2; D is uncertain. Trimming left V 6 bases short and J 3 bases short, with 14 bases between. The CDR3 totals 14 residues. Germline loops: CDR1 MNHNS, CDR2 SASEGT. This CDR3 is CASSARRTDYGYTF. CDR3 sequence (DNA): TGTGCCAGCAGCGCTAGACGGACTGACTATGGCTACACCTTC.

The V call is TRBV6-5, the J call TRBJ1-3; D uncertain. This CDR3 is 14 amino acids long. V gave up 0 bases and J gave up 5 bases, with 8 bases separating them. Germline CDR1 is MNHEY and CDR2 is SVGAGI. CDR3 residues: CASSYSARRNTIYF. The CDR3 bases are TGTGCCAGCAGTTACTCCGCCAGGAGAAACACCATATATTTT.

In its sample, this clone was seen a few times. The chain uses TRBV13 and TRBJ1-1; the match to TRBD1 covers 7 bases. CDR3 length: 14 amino acids. In germline, CDR1 is PRHDT, CDR2 FYEKMQ (reference sequence). The V segment lost 2 bases and the J segment 4 bases; nucleotides outside the gene matches: 4. The CDR3 DNA sequence: TGTGCCAGCAGCTTAAAGTCAGGGGGCACTGAAGCTTTCTTT. Translating it yields CASSLKSGGTEAFF. Full variable domain (remainder filled in from reference TRBV13 and TRBJ1-1): AAGVIQSPRHLIKEKRETATLKCYPIPRHDTVYWYQQGPGQDPQFLISFYEKMQSDKGSIPDRFSAQQFSDYHSELNMSSLELGDSALYFCASSLKSGGTEAFFGQGTRLTVV.

This clone was counted a few times. This chain joins TRBV5-8 and TRBJ2-2, with D possibly being TRBD2 (5 bases). Germline-derived CDR1 and CDR2 are SGHTS and YDEGEE. The CDR3 spans 14 residues. The V end lost 3 bases, the J end lost 9 bases, and 15 bases lay between the germline ends. This CDR3 reads CASSSLLEGRELFF. The CDR3 DNA is TGTGCCAGCAGCTCTTTACTAGAGGGAAGGGAGCTGTTTTTT.

This chain joins TRBV5-1 and TRBJ2-1, with 13 bases lining up with TRBD2. Trimming at V came to 0 bases and at J to 6 bases, leaving 3 bases not matched to a gene. The CDR3 loop spans 16 amino acids. The germline V gene encodes CDR1 SGHRS and CDR2 YFSETQ. DNA of the CDR3: TGCGCCAGCAGCTTGGATGGGACTAGCGGGGTCAATGAGCAGTTCTTC. It codes for CASSLDGTSGVNEQFF. The full variable domain, its missing parts supplied by reference TRBV5-1 and TRBJ2-1, is KAGVTQTPRYLIKTRGQQVTLSCSPISGHRSVSWYQQTPGQGLQFLFEYFSETQRNKGNFPGRFSGRQFSNSRSEMNVSTLELGDSALYLCASSLDGTSGVNEQFFGPGTRLTVL.

The genes are TRBV5-1 and TRBJ2-3; 9 positions match TRBD2. The trim removed 4 bases at V and 3 bases at J, leaving 6 bases unmatched. Per the germline V gene, CDR1 is SGHRS and CDR2 is YFSETQ. This CDR3 comprises 15 residues. The CDR3 coding sequence is TGCGCCAGCAGCATAGCGGGAGCTGGTACAGATACGCAGTATTTT. Amino acids: CASSIAGAGTDTQYF.

V is TRBV5-1 and J is TRBJ2-5; 8 bases line up with TRBD2. TRBJ2-7 explains the end of the DNA better; the J call may be wrong. This CDR3 is built from 16 residues. Germline V gene sequence: CDR1 SGHRS, CDR2 YFSETQ. The CDR3 here is CASKRGSLADPYEQYF. The CDR3 DNA reads TGCGCCAGCAAACGGGGGTCACTAGCGGACCCCTACGAGCAGTACTTC.

This chain joins TRBV5-1 and TRBJ2-5; D gene ambiguous. The CDR3 is made up of 14 amino acids. CDR1 and CDR2 from the germline V gene are SGHRS and YFSETQ. The ends were cut back, 0 bases at V and 4 bases at J, with 10 bases in the middle. CDR3 nucleotide sequence: TGCGCCAGCAGCTTGGCGCGGCTCGGAGAGACCCAGTACTTC. Amino acid sequence: CASSLARLGETQYF.

V and J are TRBV6-1 and TRBJ2-4, with TRBD2 identical over 13 bases. V was clipped by 0 bases and J by 1 base; unmatched bases: 9. The CDR3 is 20 amino acids. In germline, CDR1 is MNHNS, CDR2 SASEGT. DNA for the CDR3: TGTGCCAGCAGTGAAGCGCCACTAGCGGGGGGGCCTTCTGCCAAAAACATTCAGTACTTC. This sequence encodes CASSEAPLAGGPSAKNIQYF.

The chain carries TRBV7-7 and TRBJ2-3, with 8 bases lining up with TRBD2. The CDR3 length is 15 residues. The V and J ends lost 3 bases and 3 bases, in that order; junction bases with no gene match: 5. Germline CDR1 reads SSHAT; CDR2 reads FNYEAQ (reference sequence). Here the CDR3 DNA reads TGTGCCAGCAGCTTGGGGCGGGGGGAGACAGATACGCAGTATTTT. Encoded protein: CASSLGRGETDTQYF.

The genes are TRBV13 and TRBJ2-1, with a tentative D call TRBD2 (6 bases). This CDR3 is built from 16 residues. From germline, CDR1 is PRHDT and CDR2 FYEKMQ (reference sequence). V dropped 2 bases and J dropped 0 bases, with 11 bases sitting between them. In DNA form, the CDR3 reads TGTGCCAGCAGCTTAACGGGGGATTCCTCCTACAATGAGCAGTTCTTC. It specifies CASSLTGDSSYNEQFF.

The chain recombines TRBV28 with TRBJ2-7; TRBD2 matches at 8 bases. Per the germline V gene, CDR1 is MDHEN and CDR2 is SYDVKM. The length of the CDR3 is 15 residues. J gave up 7 bases and V 7 bases, and 15 bases lay outside the gene matches. In DNA, the CDR3 is TGTGCCAGCACCGGGGCGGGAGGCAACCAACTAGAGCAGTACTTC. Translation: CASTGAGGNQLEQYF.

This clone turned up a few times. This chain links TRBV11-1 with TRBJ2-7, with D uncertain. CDR3 length: 11 residues. Germline V lookup: CDR1 SGHAT, CDR2 FQDESV (reference sequence). Trimming pared 5 bases from V and 3 bases from J, leaving 5 bases between. CDR3 residues: CASSHFYEQYF. CDR3 DNA: TGTGCCAGCAGCCATTTCTACGAGCAGTACTTC.

The rearrangement links TRBV14 to TRBJ2-1; 7 bases align to TRBD2. In germline, CDR1 is SGHDN, CDR2 FVKESK. The CDR3 has 13 residues. V lost 2 bases, J lost 11 bases, and 6 bases stayed unmatched. CDR3 in DNA: TGTGCCAGCAGCCAATTGGGGGGGACCCAGCAGTTCTTC. Protein: CASSQLGGTQQFF.

CDR3 sequence (DNA): TGTGCCAGCAGCCCGGCAGGGGGAAACACCATATATTTT. It yields the protein CASSPAGGNTIYF. The chain carries TRBV7-3 and TRBJ1-3; possible D gene TRBD1, 5 bases. Germline lookup yields CDR1 SGHTA and CDR2 FQGTGA. This CDR3 contains 13 residues. Trimming pared 5 bases from V and 4 bases from J, leaving 9 bases between.

The rearrangement uses TRBV15 and TRBJ1-2, with 11 nucleotides matching TRBD1. Per germline, CDR1 LNHNV and CDR2 YYDKDF (reference sequence). The J segment lost 6 bases and the V segment lost 1 base, leaving 10 bases of the junction unmatched. The CDR3 extends over 17 amino acids. The CDR3 reads CATSRGPNRDRGNGYTF. CDR3 DNA sequence: TGTGCCACCAGCAGAGGCCCGAACCGGGACAGGGGGAATGGCTACACCTTC.

This chain links TRBV6-5 with TRBJ2-7; D remains ambiguous. The CDR3 runs to 13 residues. CDR1 and CDR2 (germline): MNHEY, SVGAGI. Trimming took 6 bases from V and 4 from J, leaving 13 bases between them. For the CDR3, the DNA is TGTGCCAGCAGGTACAATCAACTTTACGAGCAGTACTTC. Its protein product is CASRYNQLYEQYF.

The V call is TRBV5-1, the J call TRBJ2-5; no clear D. The CDR3 length is 15 residues. Germline V lookup: CDR1 SGHRS, CDR2 YFSETQ. V shed 0 bases and J shed 0 bases, with 9 bases lying between them. In DNA form, the CDR3 reads TGCGCCAGCAGCTTGGGCGTGACTTACCAAGAGACCCAGTACTTC. It translates to CASSLGVTYQETQYF.